What follows are 3 T cell receptor beta chains derived from one specimen sequenced in a study of Graves' ophthalmopathy and Graves' hyperthyroidism (dated by TCRdb to about 2018). The sequencer was an Illumina HiSeq 2000. TCR beta CDR3 regions were amplified from RNA transcripts for repertoire sequencing. HTBI primers and the Qiagen OneStep RT-PCR kit were used in a first-round RT-PCR, which was followed by a second-round multiplex PCR, size selection and purification. Starting from the raw public reads, TCRdb applied fastp trimming at Q25, assembled clones with MiXCR and retained in-frame beta chains. Each record represents a unique CDR3 protein, reported with the most common genes and DNA among its rows. In all, the sample holds 500,000 to 800,000 distinct CDR3 sequences, and 35% to 45% of those were seen once. The top ten constitute more than 2.5% of the sample. What was sequenced was peripheral blood. Every receptor here comes from an adult man with Graves' ophthalmopathy.

Comments on this clonotype: A much bigger clone sits one base away, suggesting this may be a read error. This rearrangement joins TRBV24-1 to TRBJ1-2; no firm D call. Trimming pared 4 bases from V and 4 bases from J, leaving 9 bases between. The CDR3 spans 13 residues. The germline CDR1 and CDR2 sequences are KGHDR and SFDVKD. In nucleotides, the CDR3 is TGTGCCACCAGTGAAACGGGCTTCTATGGCTACACCTTC. It specifies CATSETGFYGYTF.

The chain recombines TRBV20-1 with TRBJ1-6, with TRBD1 matching over 8 bases. J gave up 15 bases and V 5 bases, and 12 bases lay outside the gene matches. The length of the CDR3 is 13 residues. Germline assignment: CDR1 DFQATT and CDR2 SNEGSKA (reference sequence). The CDR3 protein is CSAPGTGPGNLHF. The DNA of the CDR3 is TGCAGTGCTCCCGGGACAGGTCCAGGAAACCTCCACTTT.

This chain links TRBV11-2 with TRBJ1-2; a possible D gene is TRBD1 (5 bases). Germline-derived CDR1 and CDR2 are SGHAT and FQNNGV. The CDR3 runs 14 residues. Deletions cut 4 bases from V and 10 bases from J, with 19 bases between. CDR3 loop: CASSWARANGHYTF. The CDR3 DNA sequence: TGTGCCAGCAGCTGGGCGCGGGCAAACGGACACTACACCTTC.